The present entry profiles one T cell receptor beta chain with its context. This clonotype has only a few counts. The clone's antigen remains unknown. No quality values exist for individual bases; no much larger clone is one base distant. The junction carries 13 bases between V and J, which are trimmed by 6 bases and 0 bases respectively. According to the germline V gene, CDR1 reads SGHRS and CDR2 reads YFSETQ. Taken from cysteine to phenylalanine, the CDR3 has 15 residues. The read is trimmed to its CDR3 DNA, 45 bases read in frame from base 1. The treatment or condition label on this specimen signifies: allogeneic hematopoietic cell transplantation with graft depleted of TCRalphabeta T cells and CD19 B cells. Transplant recipients were children who received TCRalphabeta/CD19-depleted allogeneic hematopoietic cell grafts. The protocol used for the library was PCR. TCRdb lists the instrument as Illumina HiSeq 2500. Molecular barcoding was employed in the preparation of TCR libraries, with unique molecular identifiers being used to normalize TCRbeta repertoire quantification. Using fastp trimming at Q25 and MiXCR clonotype assembly, TCRdb reanalyzed the public sequencing data and kept in-frame beta chains. A single entry per CDR3 protein holds the most common genes and DNA from its merged rows. The table for this sample lists 150,000 to 250,000 distinct CDR3 sequences; 5% to 6.5% of them were counted only once. Of the sample, 4.5% falls within the top ten clones.

This specimen comes from a study of T-cell reconstitution after alpha-beta-depleted transplantation in children (dated by TCRdb to between 2015 and 2016). With regard to the full study: Using TCR repertoire profiling, the study quantitatively followed how T-cell immune reconstitution unfolded in children after TCRalphabeta/CD19-depleted allogeneic hematopoietic cell transplantation.

The paper as a whole reports these results and caveats: Hyperexpanded clone frequencies declined over subsequent months; after one year, T-cell counts and TCRbeta diversity were mostly attributed to newly produced T cells. About two months after transplant, the apparently early recovery of alphabetaT-cell counts reportedly depended on just several hundred clones that had expanded rapidly and came from non-depleted graft cells. The high TCRbeta diversity at day 60 in some patients was ascribed to recipient T cells and intrathymic progenitors that had survived conditioning.

This receptor chain uses TRBV5-1 and TRBJ2-1, and possibly TRBD2, on 5 matching bases. This sequence was found in a girl under three years old with combined immunodeficiency, due to receive a stem cell transplant. The sequenced sample was PBMCs, obtained before TCRalphabeta/CD19-depleted stem cell transplant. The nucleotide sequence is TGCGCCAGCACCCCCCGGGGAAGCTCCTACAATGAGCAGTTCTTC. It encodes CASTPRGSSYNEQFF.